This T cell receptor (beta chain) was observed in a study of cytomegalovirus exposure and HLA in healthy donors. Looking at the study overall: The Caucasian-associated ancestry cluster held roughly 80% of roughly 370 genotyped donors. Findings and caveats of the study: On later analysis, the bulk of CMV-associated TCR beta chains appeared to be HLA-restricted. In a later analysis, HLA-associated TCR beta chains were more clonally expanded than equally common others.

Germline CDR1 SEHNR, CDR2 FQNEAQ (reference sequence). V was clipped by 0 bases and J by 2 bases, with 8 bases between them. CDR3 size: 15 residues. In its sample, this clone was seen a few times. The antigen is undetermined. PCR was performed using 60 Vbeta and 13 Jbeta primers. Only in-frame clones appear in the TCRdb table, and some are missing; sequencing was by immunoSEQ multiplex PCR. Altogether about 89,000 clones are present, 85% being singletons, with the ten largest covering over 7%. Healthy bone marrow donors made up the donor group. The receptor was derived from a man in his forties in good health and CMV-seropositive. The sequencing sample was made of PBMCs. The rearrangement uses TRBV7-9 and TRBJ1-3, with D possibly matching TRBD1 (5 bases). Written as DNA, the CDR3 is TGTGCCAGCAGCTTAGCGGGGGGGACTGGAAACACCATATATTTT. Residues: CASSLAGGTGNTIYF.